This T cell receptor beta chain was captured by sequencing in a study of CD8+CD57+ T cells in acquired aplastic anemia. Turning to the study itself: Sorted CD4+ and CD8+ cells gave an average of roughly 3 ug of DNA.

To note about this clonotype: Its antigen is unknown.

The patients chosen for sequencing had shown expansion of CD8+CD57+ cells (detected by flow cytometry). Among the patients, all had severe acquired aplastic anemia. CDR3 and TCR beta VDJ profiling relied on genomic DNA as the template. TCRdb independently ran MiXCR on the reads; one entry per CDR3 protein. The data contain roughly 250,000 distinct CDR3 sequences, roughly 82% of them seen just once; the ten biggest clones take up 40% to 50%. Study-level results: Found in both controls and patients were fewer than 35 CD8+ CDR3 sequences. Between the patient and control groups, CD8+ Simpson's diversity did not differ significantly.

Sequenced sample: sorted CD4+, CD8+, or CD8+CD57+ T cells (not recorded which) from PBMCs. This receptor was taken from a human donor with aplastic anemia.

CDR3 sequence reads: CASSMGGGQETQYF. The CDR3 nucleotides are TGTGCCAGCAGCATGGGAGGGGGGCAAGAGACCCAGTACTTC. V is TRBV7-2 and J is TRBJ2-5; perhaps TRBD2 as D (7 bases). The CDR3 extends over 14 amino acids. Germline V gene lookup returns CDR1 SGHTA and CDR2 FQGNSA. V gave up 5 bases and J gave up 2 bases, with 12 bases separating them.